The 11 T cell receptor beta chains reported below all come from one sample, sequenced in a study of technical replicates of blood from several donors. Measured with immunoSEQ multiplex PCR; TCRdb has only the in-frame clones, and not every one. The sample records tens of thousands of clones, 80% to 95% being singletons. Sequencing was done on a sample of T cells isolated from PBMCs. The receptors were gathered from a human donor in good health.

The chain employs TRBV18 and TRBJ2-1; weak D call: TRBD2 (6 bases). Trimming left V 3 bases short and J 3 bases short, with 12 bases between. The CDR3 runs to 15 residues. From germline, CDR1 is KGHSH and CDR2 LQKENI. The CDR3 nucleotides are TGTGCCAGCTCACCTGTGGGAGGCATCTACAATGAGCAGTTCTTC. This encodes CASSPVGGIYNEQFF.

V gene TRBV7-2 combines with J gene TRBJ2-3; D is possibly TRBD2 (5 bases). CDR1 and CDR2 from the germline V gene are SGHTA and FQGNSA. The CDR3 extends over 13 amino acids. V was shortened by 4 bases and J by 3 bases, with 8 bases between the two germline ends. CDR3 protein: CASSSGRTDTQYF. The CDR3 bases are TGTGCCAGCAGCTCGGGAAGGACAGATACGCAGTATTTT.

In its sample, this clone was seen once. This chain joins TRBV19 and TRBJ1-2, with 9 bases matching TRBD1. The germline V gene encodes CDR1 LNHDA and CDR2 SQIVND (reference sequence). The length of the CDR3 is 15 residues. J gave up 7 bases and V 5 bases, and 11 bases lay outside the gene matches. The CDR3 loop reads CASSEPGQGSSGYTF. Here the CDR3 DNA reads TGTGCCAGTAGTGAACCGGGACAGGGCTCCTCTGGCTACACCTTC.

The rearrangement joins TRBV15 to TRBJ2-7; TRBD1 aligns across 8 bases. Germline V gene lookup returns CDR1 LNHNV and CDR2 YYDKDF (reference sequence). With V trimmed by 1 base and J by 4 bases, 6 bases remained unmatched. This CDR3 has 15 residues. The CDR3 DNA is TGTGCCACCAGCAGAGGCCGGACAGGGAGATACGAGCAGTACTTC. Translated: CATSRGRTGRYEQYF.

The CDR3 coding sequence is TGTGCCAGCAGCCCGAGGTGGAGGTCCTACGAGCAGTACTTC. Translation gives CASSPRWRSYEQYF. This chain uses TRBV28 with TRBJ2-7; D is possibly TRBD2 (5 bases). CDR1 and CDR2 from the germline V gene are MDHEN and SYDVKM. Deletions cut 6 bases from V and 1 base from J, with 13 bases between. This CDR3 comprises 14 residues.

The chain has TRBV28 and TRBJ2-3, with TRBD2 as a possible D gene (5 bases). CDR3 size: 13 residues. Per the germline V gene, CDR1 is MDHEN and CDR2 is SYDVKM. Trimming stripped 3 bases from V and 10 bases from J, with 14 bases between. The CDR3 is CASSLLYPGSQYF. The DNA of the CDR3 is TGTGCCAGCAGTTTGCTTTATCCGGGATCGCAGTATTTT. Based on the CDR3 plus reference TRBV28 and TRBJ2-3, the full variable domain is DVKVTQSSRYLVKRTGEKVFLECVQDMDHENMFWYRQDPGLGLRLIYFSYDVKMKEKGDIPEGYSVSREKKERFSLILESASTNQTSMYLCASSLLYPGSQYFGPGTRLTVL.

This chain connects TRBV30 to TRBJ2-3, with D uncertain. There are 11 residues in the CDR3. With 3 bases removed from V and 2 bases from J, the gap between germline ends came to 3 bases. Germline CDR1 and CDR2: GTSNPN and SVGIG (reference sequence). CDR3 protein: CAWSYTDTQYF. The CDR3 DNA sequence: TGTGCCTGGAGCTACACAGATACGCAGTATTTT.

In this sample, this clone turned up a few times. The V call is TRBV7-6, the J call TRBJ2-7; TRBD2 might be the D (5 bases). Trimming left V 3 bases short and J 7 bases short, with 16 bases between. Germline CDR1 is SGHVS and CDR2 is FNYEAQ. This CDR3 is 14 amino acids long. The CDR3 reads CASSFNPRTGEQYF. DNA of the CDR3: TGTGCCAGCAGCTTTAACCCTAGGACGGGAGAGCAGTACTTC.

This chain uses TRBV19 with TRBJ1-5; TRBD1 matches 10 bases. Germline V gives CDR1 LNHDA, CDR2 SQIVND (reference sequence). The CDR3 runs 16 residues. Trimming at V came to 3 bases and at J to 7 bases, leaving 9 bases not matched to a gene. CDR3 bases: TGTGCCAGTAGTATTGGAAACCGGGACAGGGGACAGCCCCAGCATTTT. Translating it yields CASSIGNRDRGQPQHF.

The CDR3 DNA sequence: TGTGCCAGCCAAAGTAGGGGCGTTCGGGAAAAACTGTTTTTT. Amino acids: CASQSRGVREKLFF. The chain has TRBV19 and TRBJ1-4; D is perhaps TRBD1 (5 bases). CDR1 is LNHDA, CDR2 SQIVND, per germline (reference sequence). Trimming removed 9 bases from V and 8 bases from J, with 19 bases in between. CDR3 size: 14 residues.

The rearrangement joins TRBV5-1 to TRBJ1-1; D gene unclear. Trimming removed 4 bases from V and 1 base from J, with 17 bases in between. The CDR3 has 16 amino acids. CDR1 is SGHRS and CDR2 is YFSETQ in the germline V gene. The DNA for the CDR3 is TGCGCCAGCAGCCAAGATTGGGCTGGAGGGAACACTGAAGCTTTCTTT. This encodes CASSQDWAGGNTEAFF.